These 28 T cell receptor beta chains share one sample of origin, sequenced in a study of identical twins. A single record per CDR3 protein comes from TCRdb applying MiXCR to the 5' RACE reads. The profile shows about 530,000 distinct CDR3 sequences, 20% to 25% of them singletons. The same sample was also studied in work on yellow fever vaccine responses in identical twins.

Sequencing was done on a sample of CD4+ T cells sorted from blood. The receptors come from a young woman in good health.

The rearrangement links TRBV5-1 to TRBJ1-6; D gene ambiguous. The germline V gene has CDR1 SGHRS and CDR2 YFSETQ. V was cut by 1 base and J by 10 bases, with 9 bases left in between. The CDR3 spans 13 residues. DNA for the CDR3: TGCGCCAGCAGCTTGTTACTAGGATCACCCCTCCACTTT. This gives the protein CASSLLLGSPLHF.

The V and J genes are TRBV29-1 and TRBJ1-1; 10 nucleotides align to TRBD1. The CDR3 covers 12 residues. V was clipped by 6 bases and J by 5 bases; unmatched bases: 3. Germline V gene data show CDR1 as SQVTM and CDR2 as ANQGSEA. The CDR3: CSVGQGRTEAFF. The CDR3 DNA sequence: TGCAGCGTGGGACAGGGGAGGACTGAAGCTTTCTTT.

This sequence joins TRBV9 and TRBJ2-7, with 12 bases fitting TRBD1. The CDR3 contains 15 residues. Unmatched junction bases numbered 7, after V lost 4 bases and J lost 5 bases. Looked up from germline, CDR1 is SGDLS and CDR2 is YYNGEE. The CDR3 DNA reads as TGTGCCAGCAGCACAACCGGGACAGGGGGCAACGAGCAGTACTTC. Its protein product is CASSTTGTGGNEQYF.

The chain is built from TRBV7-9 and TRBJ1-2, with 9 bases aligning to TRBD1. The CDR3 totals 14 residues. V lost 1 base to trimming and J lost 8 bases; unmatched junction nucleotides: 5. Germline values: CDR1 SEHNR, CDR2 FQNEAQ (reference sequence). In DNA form, the CDR3 reads TGTGCCAGCAGCTTAGAACAGGGGGCGCAAGGCTACACCTTC. It encodes CASSLEQGAQGYTF.

This clonotype was recorded a few times. The chain combines TRBV19 with TRBJ2-3, with 8 bases fitting TRBD2. There are 15 residues in the CDR3. The germline gives CDR1 LNHDA, CDR2 SQIVND (reference sequence). The ends lost 2 bases at V and 4 bases at J; junction bases unmatched: 5. CDR3 DNA: TGTGCCAGTAGTATAAGAGGACTAGCTCCAGATACGCAGTATTTT. Its translation is CASSIRGLAPDTQYF.

J is TRBJ2-1 and V is TRBV15; D perhaps matches TRBD2 (5 bases). Per the germline V gene, CDR1 is LNHNV and CDR2 is YYDKDF (reference sequence). V was trimmed by 8 bases and J by 7 bases, leaving 12 bases between them. The CDR3 covers 12 residues. CDR3 nucleotides: TGTGCCACCTCCCGGGATATGAATGAGCAGTTCTTC. Its protein is CATSRDMNEQFF.

There are a few counts of this clonotype. This chain uses TRBV15 with TRBJ2-3, with TRBD2 matching 9 bases. CDR1 is LNHNV and CDR2 is YYDKDF in the germline V gene (reference sequence). The CDR3 extends over 17 amino acids. Trimming cost V 0 bases and J 1 base; bases outside gene matches: 5. The CDR3 here is CATSRDGAGGRTDTQYF. DNA for the CDR3: TGTGCCACCAGCAGAGATGGAGCGGGGGGACGCACAGATACGCAGTATTTT.

This clonotype was counted only a few times. The chain joins TRBV7-9 to TRBJ2-2, with D unclear. CDR1 and CDR2 (germline): SEHNR, FQNEAQ (reference sequence). V lost 5 bases to trimming and J lost 4 bases, with 17 bases between them. This CDR3 is 16 amino acids long. CDR3 protein: CASSLPRSWGTGELFF. The CDR3 bases are TGTGCCAGCAGCCTCCCTCGCAGTTGGGGCACCGGGGAGCTGTTTTTT.

The chain combines TRBV7-9 with TRBJ2-1; D is uncertain. The CDR3 has 15 amino acids. In germline, CDR1 is SEHNR, CDR2 FQNEAQ (reference sequence). V lost 5 bases, J lost 5 bases, and 16 bases lay in between. CDR3 sequence reads: CASSPIRSSNNEQFF. CDR3 in DNA: TGTGCCAGCAGCCCAATCAGGAGTAGTAACAATGAGCAGTTCTTC. The variable domain in full, with the rest retrieved from reference TRBV7-9 and TRBJ2-1, is DTGVSQNPRHKITKRGQNVTFRCDPISEHNRLYWYRQTLGQGPEFLTYFQNEAQLEKSRLLSDRFSAERPKGSFSTLEIQRTEQGDSAMYLCASSPIRSSNNEQFFGPGTRLTVL.

This clonotype was detected many times. The gene calls are TRBV10-3 and TRBJ2-2; D is perhaps TRBD1 (6 bases). The V end was cut by 6 bases, the J end by 9 bases, with 14 bases between. The CDR3 contains 13 residues. Germline V gene data show CDR1 as ENHRY and CDR2 as SYGVKD. The CDR3 loop reads CAIREAGARELFF. CDR3 sequence (DNA): TGTGCCATCAGGGAAGCAGGGGCTCGGGAGCTGTTTTTT.

This rearrangement joins TRBV20-1 to TRBJ2-3; D is uncertain. Trimming left V 2 bases short and J 2 bases short, with 8 bases between. This CDR3 contains 13 residues. CDR1 DFQATT and CDR2 SNEGSKA come from the germline V gene (reference sequence). The CDR3 is CSARRQTTDTQYF. CDR3 DNA sequence: TGCAGTGCTAGACGCCAGACCACAGATACGCAGTATTTT.

V usage is TRBV7-9 and J usage is TRBJ2-5, with D perhaps TRBD1 or TRBD2 (5 bases each). CDR3 size: 16 residues. Germline V CDR1 and CDR2: SEHNR, FQNEAQ (reference sequence). Trimming removed 5 bases at V and 5 bases at J, with 21 bases between. CDR3 protein: CASSPHGGVIGETQYF. As DNA, the CDR3 is TGTGCCAGCAGCCCCCATGGGGGAGTAATAGGGGAGACCCAGTACTTC.

In its sample, this clonotype was seen a few times. The gene calls are TRBV7-3 and TRBJ2-5; no clear D gene. Trimming stripped 2 bases from V and 1 base from J, with 11 bases between. CDR1 is SGHTA and CDR2 is FQGTGA in the germline V gene. The CDR3 covers 15 residues. The CDR3 nucleotides read TGTGCCAGCAGCTTACAACCCGGAAGCCAAGAGACCCAGTACTTC. It is translated as CASSLQPGSQETQYF.

The CDR3 DNA follows: TGTGCCAGCAGCCCAGCCTTTGGCAATCAGCCCCAGCATTTT. This sequence encodes CASSPAFGNQPQHF. J is TRBJ1-5 and V is TRBV3-1; D remains ambiguous. The V and J ends lost 4 bases and 2 bases respectively, with 9 bases between them. CDR1 LGHDT and CDR2 YNNKEL come from the germline V gene (reference sequence). The CDR3 has 14 residues.

This chain connects TRBV7-9 to TRBJ2-2; no definite D call. Per germline, CDR1 SEHNR and CDR2 FQNEAQ (reference sequence). This CDR3 has 15 amino acids. V was pared by 1 base and J by 6 bases, with 12 bases between. CDR3 sequence: CASSLVGSRSGELFF. CDR3 DNA sequence: TGTGCCAGCAGCTTAGTTGGTAGCAGGTCCGGGGAGCTGTTTTTT. Together with reference TRBV7-9 and TRBJ2-2, the CDR3 gives the full variable domain: DTGVSQNPRHKITKRGQNVTFRCDPISEHNRLYWYRQTLGQGPEFLTYFQNEAQLEKSRLLSDRFSAERPKGSFSTLEIQRTEQGDSAMYLCASSLVGSRSGELFFGEGSRLTVL.

J is TRBJ2-4 and V is TRBV12-3 or TRBV12-4, with no clear D. The CDR3 sequence is 15 residues long. The V and J ends lost 6 bases and 1 base respectively, with 13 bases between them. The CDR3 sequence: CASSRTVGAKNIQYF. CDR3 DNA sequence: TGTGCCAGCAGCCGAACAGTGGGGGCCAAAAACATTCAGTACTTC.

V and J are TRBV5-1 and TRBJ1-4, with D possibly TRBD1 on 5 matching bases. CDR3 length equals 16 residues. V was shortened by 4 bases and J by 6 bases, with 19 bases between the two germline ends. Germline V gene data show CDR1 as SGHRS and CDR2 as YFSETQ. Here the CDR3 DNA reads TGCGCCAGCAGCCCCAATCGTCCCGGGGGGTATGAAAAACTGTTTTTT. Encoded protein: CASSPNRPGGYEKLFF.

This chain uses TRBV5-6 with TRBJ2-5; D is unclear. The CDR3 length is 13 residues. V was cut by 1 base and J by 8 bases, with 12 bases left in between. The germline CDR1 and CDR2 sequences are SGHDT and YYEEEE. The CDR3 DNA follows: TGTGCCAGCAGCTTGTCAACAGTCCAAACCCAGTACTTC. This codes for CASSLSTVQTQYF.

This clonotype was counted a few times. The rearrangement links TRBV12-3 or TRBV12-4 to TRBJ2-2; the D call may be TRBD1 or TRBD2 (5 bases each). V was pared by 7 bases and J by 7 bases, with 16 bases between. The CDR3 has 14 amino acids. Here the CDR3 reads CASTALPGHGELFF. The CDR3 DNA is TGTGCCAGCACCGCCCTCCCGGGGCACGGGGAGCTGTTTTTT.

In its sample, this clonotype was seen a few times. V gene TRBV6-2 or TRBV6-3 combines with J gene TRBJ2-1, with D tentatively TRBD1 or TRBD2 (5 bases each). The CDR3 consists of 12 residues. Germline-derived CDR1 and CDR2 are MNHEY and SVGEGT. V lost 11 bases, J lost 5 bases, and 13 bases lay in between. The CDR3 loop is CAGGAYHNEQFF. The CDR3 DNA follows: TGTGCCGGGGGAGCTTACCACAATGAGCAGTTCTTC.

This clonotype has a handful of counts. The genes are TRBV12-3 or TRBV12-4 and TRBJ1-5; no definite D call. The CDR3 sequence is 14 residues long. With 1 base removed from V and 4 bases from J, the gap between germline ends came to 8 bases. The CDR3 DNA reads as TGTGCCAGCAGTTTAGAAGCCGTTAATCAGCCCCAGCATTTT. Encoded protein: CASSLEAVNQPQHF.

This clonotype was observed at least ten times. The rearrangement links TRBV5-1 to TRBJ1-1; D is unresolved. CDR1 SGHRS and CDR2 YFSETQ come from the germline V gene. The length of the CDR3 is 13 residues. V lost 4 bases and J 0 bases, leaving 7 bases between the germline ends. In DNA, the CDR3 is TGCGCCAGCAGCATCCTAATGAACACTGAAGCTTTCTTT. Its protein is CASSILMNTEAFF.

The gene calls are TRBV20-1 and TRBJ2-7; no definite D call. The CDR3 contains 12 residues. Germline loops: CDR1 DFQATT, CDR2 SNEGSKA (reference sequence). Trimming pared 3 bases from V and 4 bases from J, leaving 10 bases between. CDR3 DNA: TGCAGTGCTAGCGGTGGGGTATACGAGCAGTACTTC. Amino acids: CSASGGVYEQYF.

This chain links TRBV4-1 with TRBJ1-2; TRBD1 aligns across 9 bases. Looked up from germline, CDR1 is MGHRA and CDR2 is YSYEKL. There are 17 residues in the CDR3. V was pared by 2 bases and J by 8 bases, with 15 bases of the junction left unmatched. CDR3 amino acids: CASSQIQGQGDEYGYTF. CDR3 sequence (DNA): TGCGCCAGCAGCCAAATTCAGGGACAGGGAGATGAGTACGGCTACACCTTC.

The J gene is TRBJ2-1, the V gene TRBV5-1, with D possibly being TRBD1 (5 bases). The germline V and J ends were trimmed by 0 bases and 9 bases, with 7 bases remaining between them. This CDR3 has 12 residues. Germline V CDR1 and CDR2: SGHRS, YFSETQ. As DNA, the CDR3 is TGCGCCAGCAGCTTGGCTCAGGGTGAGCAGTTCTTC. It is translated as CASSLAQGEQFF.

This clonotype has ten or more counts. The chain is built from TRBV3-1 and TRBJ2-7; D is ambiguous. There are 13 residues in the CDR3. CDR1 is LGHDT and CDR2 is YNNKEL in the germline V gene (reference sequence). The V gene lost 1 base and the J gene lost 0 bases, with 4 bases spanning the gap. CDR3 sequence reads: CASSQGLSYEQYF. The CDR3 DNA reads TGTGCCAGCAGCCAAGGCCTCTCCTACGAGCAGTACTTC.

The chain carries TRBV12-3 or TRBV12-4 and TRBJ2-1, with D hard to call. The CDR3 is 15 amino acids. V lost 6 bases, J lost 0 bases, and 12 bases lay in between. This CDR3 reads CASRPGGYSYNEQFF. The CDR3 DNA is TGTGCCAGCAGGCCCGGCGGATACTCCTACAATGAGCAGTTCTTC.

There are a few counts of this clonotype. The rearrangement links TRBV12-3 or TRBV12-4 to TRBJ2-2; 7 nucleotides agree with TRBD1. V was pared by 7 bases and J by 1 base, with 15 bases of the junction left unmatched. The CDR3 runs to 18 residues. As DNA, the CDR3 is TGTGCCAGCATAAGGGGCAAAGAGCCAGGGGGGAACACCGGGGAGCTGTTTTTT. It encodes CASIRGKEPGGNTGELFF.